Listed below are T cell receptor beta chains from one sample, sequenced in a study of regulatory T cells in long-lasting Graves disease. Via MiXCR, TCRdb re-called the multiplex PCR reads, giving one row per CDR3 protein. The sample includes fewer than 450,000 distinct CDR3 sequences, 20% to 25% of them seen just once. The material sequenced was peripheral blood mononuclear cells (PBMCs), taken when the disease was refractory, from a patient treated with antithyroid drugs. The receptors shown here come from a female donor with Graves disease. Each CDR3 is given with its conserved first and last residue. The D gene is left open where the match is weak. The size field is filled for only some rows; it gives once, few, many or a size class.

v_call,j_call,d_call,clone_size,cdr3_aa,cdr3_nt
TRBV2,TRBJ2-5,TRBD1,many,CASLGTGGASRETQYF,TGTGCCAGCCTCGGGACAGGGGGAGCTTCGCGGGAGACCCAGTACTTC
TRBV20-1,TRBJ2-7,.,.,CSAVLAALPYEQYF,TGCAGCGCTGTGTTAGCGGCGCTTCCCTACGAGCAGTACTTC
TRBV29-1,TRBJ2-5,TRBD2,many,CSVVAGGETQYF,TGCAGCGTTGTTGCGGGGGGAGAGACCCAGTACTTC
TRBV12-3/TRBV12-4,TRBJ2-3,TRBD2,.,CASSWTSLGTDTQCF,TGTGCCAGCAGTTGGACTAGTCTAGGCACAGATACGCAGTGTTTT
TRBV7-2,TRBJ1-6,.,.,CASSSQLGKGSPLHF,TGTGCCAGCAGCTCCCAACTGGGGAAGGGTTCACCCCTCCACTTT
TRBV7-9,TRBJ2-5,.,few,CASSLIGGGETQYF,TGTGCCAGCAGCTTAATAGGGGGGGGGGAGACCCAGTACTTC
TRBV19,TRBJ2-7,TRBD2,.,CASSPGLAFGEQYF,TGTGCCAGTAGTCCTGGACTAGCTTTCGGCGAGCAGTACTTC
TRBV10-2,TRBJ2-7,TRBD2,.,CASRTSGSSEQYF,TGCGCCAGCCGGACTAGCGGGAGTTCCGAGCAGTACTTC
TRBV2,TRBJ2-1,TRBD2,.,CASSPGTRVGGEQFF,TGTGCCAGCAGTCCCGGGACTAGAGTTGGGGGTGAGCAGTTCTTC
TRBV7-8,TRBJ1-1,.,few,CASSWRRGRDAEAFF,TGTGCCAGCAGCTGGCGGAGGGGCAGGGACGCTGAAGCTTTCTTT
TRBV7-2,TRBJ2-7,.,many,CASSWTTPSSYEQYF,TGTGCCAGCAGCTGGACGACGCCTAGCTCCTACGAGCAGTACTTC
TRBV5-1,TRBJ2-7,.,.,CASSLVTGKEQYF,TGCGCCAGCAGCTTGGTTACGGGGAAGGAGCAGTACTTC
TRBV5-8,TRBJ1-1,.,.,CASSSPGDGNTEAFF,TGTGCCAGCAGCTCACCCGGGGACGGGAACACTGAAGCTTTCTTT
TRBV24-1,TRBJ1-5,.,.,CATSDSGRGGNQPQHF,TGTGCCACCAGTGATTCCGGGCGGGGGGGCAATCAGCCCCAGCATTTT
TRBV6-1,TRBJ1-2,TRBD1,many,CASSEARDRINYGYTF,TGTGCCAGCAGTGAAGCGAGGGACAGAATTAACTATGGCTACACCTTC
TRBV7-9,TRBJ1-3,.,few,CASTHPGLGNTIYF,TGTGCCAGCACCCACCCGGGGTTAGGAAACACCATATATTTT
TRBV9,TRBJ1-3,.,few,CASSRTTTPQGGNTIYF,TGTGCCAGCAGCAGGACAACCACTCCACAAGGCGGAAACACCATATATTTT
TRBV12-5,TRBJ2-5,TRBD2,many,CASSRGDGQETQYF,TGTGCTAGTTCCCGGGGGGACGGCCAAGAGACCCAGTACTTC
TRBV2,TRBJ2-7,TRBD1,.,CASSEEGQGVDEQYF,TGTGCCAGCAGTGAAGAGGGACAGGGGGTTGACGAGCAGTACTTC
TRBV6-5,TRBJ2-5,.,many,CASSYGGPGKETQYF,TGTGCCAGCAGTTACGGCGGACCCGGGAAGGAGACCCAGTACTTC
TRBV19,TRBJ1-1,.,many,CASSIRRNTEAFF,TGTGCCAGTAGTATACGACGGAACACTGAAGCTTTCTTT
TRBV28,TRBJ2-7,TRBD2,many,CASSLGTRLYEQYF,TGTGCCAGCAGTTTAGGGACTAGACTATACGAGCAGTACTTC
TRBV2,TRBJ1-5,TRBD1,many,CASRRGQGGNQPQHF,TGTGCCAGCAGGCGAGGACAGGGAGGCAATCAGCCCCAGCATTTT
TRBV12-3/TRBV12-4,TRBJ2-7,.,many,CASSTNRFYEQYF,TGTGCCAGCAGTACCAACAGGTTCTACGAGCAGTACTTC
TRBV19,TRBJ2-7,.,.,CASSIVASSYEQYF,TGTGCCAGTAGTATAGTGGCAAGCAGTTACGAGCAGTACTTC
TRBV30,TRBJ2-7,TRBD1,.,CAWNLGQGALYEQYF,TGTGCCTGGAATCTGGGGCAGGGGGCTCTTTACGAGCAGTACTTC
TRBV2,TRBJ2-3,.,few,CASKAGFSDTQYF,TGTGCCAGCAAGGCGGGTTTCTCCGATACGCAGTATTTT
TRBV6-1,TRBJ2-7,.,many,CASSTGYEQYF,TGTGCCAGCAGTACCGGGTACGAGCAGTACTTC
TRBV5-1,TRBJ2-3,.,few,CASRADSQTDTQYF,TGCGCCAGCCGCGCGGACAGTCAGACAGATACGCAGTATTTT
TRBV6-1,TRBJ1-1,TRBD1,many,CASSVTGATEAFF,TGTGCCAGCAGTGTCACAGGGGCTACTGAAGCTTTCTTT
TRBV7-2,TRBJ2-7,.,many,CASSPDHLSGWASYEQYF,TGTGCCAGCAGCCCCGACCATTTAAGCGGGTGGGCCAGTTACGAGCAGTACTTC
TRBV28,TRBJ2-7,TRBD1,many,CASSLNRGEQYF,TGTGCCAGCAGTTTAAACAGGGGCGAGCAGTACTTC
TRBV2,TRBJ2-5,.,many,CASKRDTQETQYF,TGTGCCAGCAAACGGGACACACAAGAGACCCAGTACTTC
TRBV7-9,TRBJ2-7,TRBD2,.,CASRESGGTYEQYF,TGTGCCAGCAGAGAATCGGGAGGCACCTACGAGCAGTACTTC
TRBV5-1,TRBJ2-7,TRBD2,few,CASSLGGTSVHSYEQYF,TGCGCCAGCAGCTTGGGGGGGACTAGCGTACACTCCTACGAGCAGTACTTC
TRBV7-2,TRBJ2-5,.,.,CASSDFRDTLATQYF,TGTGCCAGCAGCGACTTCCGGGACACTTTAGCGACCCAGTACTTC
TRBV7-6,TRBJ2-7,.,.,CASSLEIWAGEQYF,TGTGCCAGCAGCTTAGAGATCTGGGCGGGCGAGCAGTACTTC
TRBV20-1,TRBJ2-5,.,many,CSASLRGTETQYF,TGCAGTGCTAGTTTAAGAGGGACGGAGACCCAGTACTTC
TRBV4-3,TRBJ2-7,TRBD1,few,CASSQDRGADEQYF,TGCGCCAGCAGCCAGGACAGGGGGGCGGACGAGCAGTACTTC
TRBV15,TRBJ2-2,.,.,CATSTTGELFF,TGTGCCACCAGCACGACCGGGGAGCTGTTTTTT
TRBV2,TRBJ2-1,.,.,CASRSGIDEQFF,TGTGCCAGCAGGTCTGGAATCGATGAGCAGTTCTTC
TRBV20-1,TRBJ2-5,.,few,CSARDPPETQYF,TGCAGTGCTAGAGATCCCCCAGAGACCCAGTACTTC
TRBV6-2/TRBV6-3,TRBJ2-1,.,few,CASSYGSGWQFF,TGTGCCAGCAGTTACGGGTCAGGCTGGCAGTTCTTC